Here is one T cell receptor (beta chain) with its context. This sample was included in a study of radiotherapy plus CTLA-4 blockade in lung cancer. The CDR3 is made up of 18 amino acids. The repertoire was sequenced with immunoSEQ multiplex PCR; TCRdb's copy has only in-frame clones and lacks some. The table includes under 45,000 clones, about four fifths detected once. The sequence came from a human donor with non-small cell lung cancer that progressed on radiotherapy plus ipilimumab. The rearrangement uses TRBV21-1 and TRBJ1-1; TRBD1, the D gene given by the table, was not confirmed from the DNA. TRBV21-1 is assigned pseudogene status. The material was peripheral blood, obtained from a patient treated with radiotherapy plus ipilimumab. CDR3 loop: CASSKGNRPSAMNTEAFF. DNA of the CDR3: TGTGCCAGCAGCAAAGGAAACAGACCTTCAGCAATGAACACTGAAGCTTTCTTT.